This passage covers 28 T cell receptor beta chains from one sample sequenced in a study of T-cell memory formation after mild COVID-19. A single record per CDR3 protein comes from TCRdb applying MiXCR to the 5' RACE reads. The repertoire holds approximately 500,000 distinct CDR3 sequences, with roughly 23% as singletons. Specimen: PBMCs or a T cell subset sorted from them (not recorded which). The receptor set was obtained from an adult woman who had mild COVID-19 (a few samples of this study predate the infection). Cell type and time point are not known.

This clonotype was counted a few times. The rearrangement links TRBV3-1 to TRBJ1-2; TRBD1 might be the D (5 bases). Trimming removed 2 bases from V and 2 bases from J, with 6 bases in between. CDR1 and CDR2 (germline): LGHDT, YNNKEL (reference sequence). CDR3 length: 13 amino acids. As DNA, the CDR3 is TGTGCCAGCAGCCAAACAGGAAACTATGGCTACACCTTC. Translation gives CASSQTGNYGYTF. The whole variable domain, remainder taken from reference TRBV3-1 and TRBJ1-2, is DTAVSQTPKYLVTQMGNDKSIKCEQNLGHDTMYWYKQDSKKFLKIMFSYNNKELIINETVPNRFSPKSPDKAHLNLHINSLELGDSAVYFCASSQTGNYGYTFGSGTRLTVV.

V gene TRBV2 combines with J gene TRBJ1-4; possibly TRBD1 for D (5 bases). The CDR3 totals 15 residues. Deletions cut 1 base from V and 7 bases from J, with 13 bases between. CDR1 and CDR2 from the germline V gene are SNHLY and FYNNEI. The CDR3 reads CASSEGQGRSEKLFF. The DNA of the CDR3 is TGTGCCAGCAGTGAAGGGCAGGGTAGGAGTGAAAAACTGTTTTTT.

This clonotype was detected only a few times. This chain links TRBV6-5 with TRBJ2-1; a weak D match, TRBD1 (5 bases). Trimming cost V 2 bases and J 3 bases, with 11 bases left between them. Germline V lookup: CDR1 MNHEY, CDR2 SVGAGI. The CDR3 length is 15 residues. CDR3 nucleotide sequence: TGTGCCAGCAGTTACGGTAGGGGTCTCTACAATGAGCAGTTCTTC. It specifies CASSYGRGLYNEQFF.

This chain's CDR3 is CASSFIARHTGELFF. For the CDR3, the DNA is TGTGCCAGCAGCTTTATAGCGCGCCACACCGGGGAGCTGTTTTTT. The chain is built from TRBV11-2 and TRBJ2-2, with D possibly being TRBD2 (5 bases). This CDR3 has 15 amino acids. The germline V gene has CDR1 SGHAT and CDR2 FQNNGV. With 3 bases removed from V and 3 bases from J, the gap between germline ends came to 11 bases.

J is TRBJ2-1 and V is TRBV7-2; D could derive from TRBD1 or TRBD2 (6 bases each). Looked up from germline, CDR1 is SGHTA and CDR2 is FQGNSA. This CDR3 comprises 15 residues. Trimming removed 5 bases at V and 3 bases at J, with 14 bases between. Here the CDR3 reads CASSPHGGGYNEQFF. The CDR3 DNA reads TGTGCCAGCAGCCCTCACGGAGGGGGCTACAATGAGCAGTTCTTC.

The chain has TRBV5-1 and TRBJ1-3; D is possibly TRBD1 (6 bases). The CDR3 is 15 residues long. Germline V gene data show CDR1 as SGHRS and CDR2 as YFSETQ. V was clipped by 5 bases and J by 0 bases, with 12 bases between them. The CDR3 nucleotides read TGCGCCAGCAGGCCTAGGGGGAACTCTGGAAACACCATATATTTT. Amino acid sequence: CASRPRGNSGNTIYF.

This clonotype was seen only a few times. The chain uses TRBV12-3 or TRBV12-4 and TRBJ1-5, with 10 bases that match TRBD1. The CDR3 sequence is 15 residues long. Trimming at V came to 3 bases and at J to 5 bases, leaving 4 bases not matched to a gene. The DNA of the CDR3 is TGTGCCAGCAGTTTGGGGACAGGGGTGGATCAGCCCCAGCATTTT. Translated: CASSLGTGVDQPQHF.

This clonotype was seen more than once but under ten times. CDR3 sequence: CASSLPGLAGGETQYF. The CDR3 DNA reads as TGCGCCAGCAGCCTACCGGGACTAGCGGGAGGAGAGACCCAGTACTTC. The chain links TRBV5-1 to TRBJ2-5, with TRBD2 matching 15 bases. Trimming cost V 4 bases and J 4 bases; bases outside gene matches: 5. Germline CDR1 SGHRS, CDR2 YFSETQ. CDR3 length equals 16 residues. The entire variable domain, with the rest obtained from reference TRBV5-1 and TRBJ2-5, is as follows: KAGVTQTPRYLIKTRGQQVTLSCSPISGHRSVSWYQQTPGQGLQFLFEYFSETQRNKGNFPGRFSGRQFSNSRSEMNVSTLELGDSALYLCASSLPGLAGGETQYFGPGTRLLVL.

Ten or more counts support this clonotype. The chain is built from TRBV7-8 and TRBJ2-1; 10 bases line up with TRBD2. V shed 0 bases and J 9 bases; nucleotides not matched to a gene: 8. The CDR3 runs 16 residues. Germline-derived CDR1 and CDR2 are SGHVS and FQNEAQ. The CDR3 region is CASSLARLAGVGEQFF. DNA of the CDR3: TGTGCCAGCAGCTTAGCGCGTCTAGCGGGAGTGGGTGAGCAGTTCTTC.

The rearrangement uses TRBV7-6 and TRBJ2-7, with a weak D call TRBD2 (6 bases). Per the germline V gene, CDR1 is SGHVS and CDR2 is FNYEAQ. This CDR3 has 14 amino acids. Trimming removed 6 bases from V and 0 bases from J, with 12 bases in between. CDR3 sequence reads: CASSPWRDSYEQYF. The CDR3 DNA follows: TGTGCCAGCAGTCCATGGAGGGACTCCTACGAGCAGTACTTC.

The J gene is TRBJ2-7, the V gene TRBV27; TRBD1 aligns across 10 bases. Trimming at V came to 8 bases and at J to 6 bases, leaving 7 bases not matched to a gene. This CDR3 region has 13 residues. Germline assignment: CDR1 MNHEY and CDR2 SMNVEV (reference sequence). In nucleotides, the CDR3 is TGTGCCAGCTGGGGCTGGACAGGGGGCGAGCAGTACTTC. Protein product: CASWGWTGGEQYF.

V gene TRBV7-3 combines with J gene TRBJ1-1, with TRBD1 as a possible D gene (6 bases). Germline CDR1 SGHTA, CDR2 FQGTGA. The CDR3 contains 14 residues. V lost 1 base to trimming and J lost 5 bases, with 11 bases between them. The CDR3 bases are TGTGCCAGCAGCTTAAGTCCAGGGGTAACTGAAGCTTTCTTT. It is translated as CASSLSPGVTEAFF.

This clonotype has just a few counts. The chain is built from TRBV7-6 and TRBJ2-5, with a weak D call TRBD2 (5 bases). This CDR3 has 14 amino acids. Per the germline V gene, CDR1 is SGHVS and CDR2 is FNYEAQ. V gave up 7 bases and J gave up 2 bases, with 14 bases separating them. The CDR3 bases are TGTGCCAGCATCCCCGTGGGCGGGCAAGAGACCCAGTACTTC. This gives the protein CASIPVGGQETQYF.

This clonotype occurred a few times. The gene calls are TRBV7-2 and TRBJ2-7, with 10 bases that match TRBD2. CDR1 and CDR2 (germline): SGHTA, FQGNSA. V lost 2 bases and J lost 8; bases outside the gene matches: 9. The CDR3 runs to 15 residues. The CDR3 reads CASSLLLAGEGKQYF. The CDR3, as DNA: TGTGCCAGCAGCTTACTCCTAGCGGGAGAAGGGAAGCAGTACTTC.

This clonotype has a handful of counts. The V call is TRBV12-3 or TRBV12-4, the J call TRBJ2-7; D is possibly TRBD1 (5 bases). V lost 6 bases, J lost 4 bases, and 10 bases lay in between. The CDR3 length is 12 residues. CDR3 residues: CASRGLGYEQYF. In nucleotides, the CDR3 is TGTGCCAGCAGGGGGCTGGGGTACGAGCAGTACTTC.

This clonotype has just a few counts. The chain carries TRBV7-9 and TRBJ1-1; D is possibly TRBD1 (6 bases). V was clipped by 7 bases and J by 6 bases, with 12 bases between them. Germline assignment: CDR1 SEHNR and CDR2 FQNEAQ (reference sequence). This CDR3 is 12 amino acids long. This CDR3 is CASTSRGSEAFF. CDR3 DNA sequence: TGTGCCAGCACCTCGAGGGGGTCTGAAGCTTTCTTT.

This clonotype came up a few times. The chain joins TRBV7-9 to TRBJ2-3; TRBD1 matches at 7 bases. V lost 1 base, J lost 6 bases, and 4 bases stayed unmatched. CDR3 length: 14 amino acids. Germline loops: CDR1 SEHNR, CDR2 FQNEAQ (reference sequence). The CDR3 sequence: CASSLEGARDTQYF. CDR3 coding DNA: TGTGCCAGCAGCTTAGAGGGGGCGCGGGATACGCAGTATTTT.

The rearrangement joins TRBV30 to TRBJ2-7, with a possible D match to TRBD2 (5 bases). Trimming took off 5 bases at V and 0 bases at J, with 8 bases between the two ends. Germline CDR1 and CDR2: GTSNPN and SVGIG (reference sequence). The length of the CDR3 is 12 residues. DNA for the CDR3: TGTGCCTGGTCCACTAGCTCCTACGAGCAGTACTTC. Its protein product is CAWSTSSYEQYF.

This clonotype was counted only a few times. The chain links TRBV12-3 or TRBV12-4 to TRBJ2-5; TRBD1 agrees at 9 bases. V was pared by 5 bases and J by 5 bases, with 6 bases of the junction left unmatched. This CDR3 is built from 14 residues. Here the CDR3 DNA reads TGTGCCAGCAGTCCGGGACAGGGTATCGAGACCCAGTACTTC. This translates into CASSPGQGIETQYF.

This clonotype was recorded at least ten times. The chain uses TRBV12-3 or TRBV12-4 and TRBJ2-3; D might be TRBD1 or TRBD2, each matching 6 bases. The CDR3 consists of 14 residues. Trimming cost V 6 bases and J 3 bases, with 13 bases left between them. Here the CDR3 DNA reads TGTGCCAGCAGAGAAGGGGGGAGAACAGATACGCAGTATTTT. It translates to CASREGGRTDTQYF.

This clonotype was seen many times. The chain joins TRBV7-9 to TRBJ2-3; 9 bases fit TRBD2. V lost 8 bases, J lost 0 bases, and 6 bases stayed unmatched. The germline gives CDR1 SEHNR, CDR2 FQNEAQ (reference sequence). This CDR3 is built from 15 residues. Here the CDR3 DNA reads TGTGCCAGCGGTCTAGCGGGGCCCAGCACAGATACGCAGTATTTT. Protein: CASGLAGPSTDTQYF. The variable domain in full, with the rest retrieved from reference TRBV7-9 and TRBJ2-3, is DTGVSQNPRHKITKRGQNVTFRCDPISEHNRLYWYRQTLGQGPEFLTYFQNEAQLEKSRLLSDRFSAERPKGSFSTLEIQRTEQGDSAMYLCASGLAGPSTDTQYFGPGTRLTVL.

This chain connects TRBV7-9 to TRBJ2-7; possible D gene TRBD1, 5 bases. The CDR3 contains 16 residues. Germline-derived CDR1 and CDR2 are SEHNR and FQNEAQ (reference sequence). V lost 5 bases and J lost 3, with 20 bases in between. DNA of the CDR3: TGTGCCAGCAGCGGTGGCTTTGCAGGGCCCTTCTACGAGCAGTACTTC. Encoded protein: CASSGGFAGPFYEQYF.

The chain recombines TRBV9 with TRBJ2-1, with unresolved D. Trimming stripped 0 bases from V and 0 bases from J, with 10 bases between. Germline V lookup: CDR1 SGDLS, CDR2 YYNGEE. The CDR3 is 16 amino acids. The CDR3 here is CASSVDGFSSYNEQFF. The CDR3 DNA follows: TGTGCCAGCAGCGTAGACGGGTTCAGCTCCTACAATGAGCAGTTCTTC.

This clonotype was recorded a few times. The V and J genes are TRBV12-3 or TRBV12-4 and TRBJ2-2, with a weak D call TRBD2 (6 bases). V lost 6 bases and J lost 6, with 14 bases in between. The CDR3 loop spans 14 amino acids. In nucleotides, the CDR3 is TGTGCCAGCAGCCACTGGGGGGAACCCGGGGAGCTGTTTTTT. It yields the protein CASSHWGEPGELFF.

This clonotype was seen a handful of times. The chain is built from TRBV4-1 and TRBJ1-4, with D maybe TRBD1 (5 bases). Trimming took 4 bases from V and 5 from J, leaving 8 bases between them. Germline CDR1 and CDR2: MGHRA and YSYEKL. The CDR3 runs to 13 residues. The CDR3 bases are TGCGCCAGCAGCCCTTACAGGAATGAAAAACTGTTTTTT. It yields the protein CASSPYRNEKLFF.

The chain carries TRBV19 and TRBJ2-7; the D is unclear. Germline CDR1 LNHDA, CDR2 SQIVND (reference sequence). With 1 base removed from V and 2 bases from J, the gap between germline ends came to 9 bases. The CDR3 totals 14 residues. The CDR3 reads CASSIAAGAYEQYF. The DNA of the CDR3 is TGTGCCAGTAGTATAGCGGCAGGCGCCTACGAGCAGTACTTC. Variable domain in full (rest from reference TRBV19 and TRBJ2-7): DGGITQSPKYLFRKEGQNVTLSCEQNLNHDAMYWYRQDPGQGLRLIYYSQIVNDFQKGDIAEGYSVSREKKESFPLTVTSAQKNPTAFYLCASSIAAGAYEQYFGPGTRLTVT.

This sequence joins TRBV4-1 and TRBJ2-1, with TRBD2 matching 8 bases. The CDR3 is 18 residues long. V lost 0 bases, J lost 4 bases, and 11 bases stayed unmatched. Germline CDR1 is MGHRA and CDR2 is YSYEKL. DNA of the CDR3: TGCGCCAGCAGCCAAGACGGCGTGGCGGGGGGCTTATACAATGAGCAGTTCTTC. As protein: CASSQDGVAGGLYNEQFF.

The chain combines TRBV6-2 or TRBV6-3 with TRBJ2-2; 9 positions match TRBD2. The length of the CDR3 is 15 residues. V dropped 4 bases and J dropped 2; count of bases not matched to a gene: 2. Per germline, CDR1 MNHEY and CDR2 SVGEGT. CDR3 in amino acids: CASSSLAGNTGELFF. As DNA, the CDR3 is TGTGCCAGCAGTTCTCTAGCGGGAAACACCGGGGAGCTGTTTTTT.